This entry describes one T cell receptor (beta chain). This sample stems from a study of cytomegalovirus exposure and HLA in healthy donors. PCR employed 60 Vbeta and 13 Jbeta primers. TCRdb's copy holds only in-frame clones and misses some; the assay was immunoSEQ multiplex PCR. Among about 180,000 clones, 75% were seen once, and the ten largest hold around 3%. Germline CDR1 reads MDHEN; CDR2 reads SYDVKM. The J segment lost 4 bases and the V segment lost 4 bases, leaving 21 bases of the junction unmatched. CDR3 length: 20 amino acids. The source of this sequence is a male donor in good health and CMV-seronegative. The V call is TRBV28, the J call TRBJ2-2, with 7 bases fitting TRBD2. The material sequenced was PBMCs. CDR3 bases: TGTGCCAGCAGTTCACTAGCTTTTTCGGGGGGTCGGGCCCGCACCGGGGAGCTGTTTTTT. Its translation: CASSSLAFSGGRARTGELFF.